This T cell receptor beta chain was sequenced in a study of cytomegalovirus exposure and HLA in healthy donors. Study outcomes and limitations: The study flagged some 170 TCR beta chains as cytomegalovirus-associated. Reports indicated that the classifier achieved high specificity and sensitivity in diagnosing cytomegalovirus status.

Trimming shortened V by 2 bases and J by 4 bases, and 7 bases separated the two germline ends. Germline V lookup: CDR1 SGDLS, CDR2 YYNGEE. This CDR3 region has 13 residues. The donors formed part of the roughly 110-subject validation cohort, distinct from the roughly 660-subject first cohort. The assay was immunoSEQ multiplex PCR, and TCRdb's table has in-frame clones only and misses some. The sample shows around 91,000 clones, about 93% of them seen only once. Comment on this clone: Its antigen is unknown.

The V and J genes are TRBV9 and TRBJ2-1; no definite D call. Material for sequencing was PBMCs. The sequence came from a woman in her twenties or thirties in good health and CMV-seropositive. The CDR3 here is CASSVSTYNEQFF. The CDR3 DNA is TGTGCCAGCAGCGTTAGCACGTACAATGAGCAGTTCTTC.